This T cell receptor beta chain was documented in a study of shared clonotypes between healthy human individuals. At the level of the study: The plates for each donor numbered three CD4 naive, three CD4 memory, two CD8 naive and one CD8 memory.

Overall study results and limits: The four-donor shared clonotypes exceeded non-shared clonotypes in generation probability, with non-shared ones scoring lower. Clonotype sharing across four donors was observed for around 5% of naive CD4 clonotypes.

The CDR3 totals 15 residues. Germline assignment: CDR1 LNHDA and CDR2 SQIVND (reference sequence). Trimming left V 0 bases short and J 0 bases short, with 8 bases between. Only Caucasian adults living in Nashville, Tennessee made up the donor group. Concerning this clone: The antigen is not known.

The repertoire was sequenced with immunoSEQ multiplex PCR; TCRdb's copy has only in-frame clones and lacks some. The sample gives some 1,400,000 clones, roughly 95% of which show up once; about 1% is in the top ten. The sample was naive CD4+ T cells sorted from blood. As to subset: CD45RA+ positively selected. This rearrangement joins TRBV19 to TRBJ1-1; the D is unclear. The source is a young man in good health. The CDR3 region has the DNA TGTGCCAGTAGTATAGAGCGGGGTATGAACACTGAAGCTTTCTTT. As protein: CASSIERGMNTEAFF.